This T cell receptor (beta chain) was documented in a study of OX40 agonist ivuxolimab in advanced cancers. Study details: Partial responses were achieved by three patients, of whom one had hepatocellular carcinoma and two had cutaneous melanoma.

With regard to this clone: What it recognizes is unknown.

The study's findings and limits: CD8+ T cells averaged more expanded clones than CD4+.

Looked up from germline, CDR1 is LNHDA and CDR2 is SQIVND (reference sequence). The CDR3 consists of 13 residues. V was clipped by 9 bases and J by 2 bases, with 14 bases between them. Clones were read by immunoSEQ multiplex PCR, and TCRdb kept only the in-frame ones, dropping some. The sample contains nearly 110,000 clones, 90% of which appear only once. The sample was CD4+ or CD8+ T cells sorted from blood, taken in a trial of the OX40 agonist ivuxolimab. This chain uses TRBV19 with TRBJ2-7; a weak D match, TRBD1 (6 bases). The sequence came from an adult with an advanced solid tumor such as melanoma, head and neck, liver or kidney cancer. This CDR3 is CASRGQPTYEQYF. The CDR3 DNA reads TGTGCCAGCAGAGGACAGCCGACCTACGAGCAGTACTTC.